This T cell receptor beta chain appears in the sequencing data of a study of cytomegalovirus exposure and HLA in healthy donors. General study results and limits: A list of 164 TCR beta chains associated with cytomegalovirus was given.

Donors were drawn from the approximately 120-subject validation cohort, separate from the roughly 700-subject first cohort. Germline loops: CDR1 SGHNT, CDR2 YENEEA. The V gene lost 3 bases and the J gene lost 4 bases, with 30 bases spanning the gap. The CDR3 spans 20 residues. Regarding this clone: Its antigen is not known.

TCRdb's copy holds only in-frame clones and misses some; the assay was immunoSEQ multiplex PCR. The data show roughly 200,000 clones, approximately 89% seen once. The receptor comes from a young man in good health and CMV-seropositive. Sample: PBMCs. The rearrangement joins TRBV11-3 to TRBJ2-5, with D tentatively TRBD1 (6 bases). DNA of the CDR3: TGTGCCAGCAGCTTCACCCGTCGGACAGCAAATCTTGGAACTCGAGAGACCCAGTACTTC. It yields the protein CASSFTRRTANLGTRETQYF. The variable domain in full, completed from reference TRBV11-3 and TRBJ2-5, reads EAGVVQSPRYKIIEKKQPVAFWCNPISGHNTLYWYLQNLGQGPELLIRYENEEAVDDSQLPKDRFSAERLKGVDSTLKIQPAELGDSAVYLCASSFTRRTANLGTRETQYFGPGTRLLVL.